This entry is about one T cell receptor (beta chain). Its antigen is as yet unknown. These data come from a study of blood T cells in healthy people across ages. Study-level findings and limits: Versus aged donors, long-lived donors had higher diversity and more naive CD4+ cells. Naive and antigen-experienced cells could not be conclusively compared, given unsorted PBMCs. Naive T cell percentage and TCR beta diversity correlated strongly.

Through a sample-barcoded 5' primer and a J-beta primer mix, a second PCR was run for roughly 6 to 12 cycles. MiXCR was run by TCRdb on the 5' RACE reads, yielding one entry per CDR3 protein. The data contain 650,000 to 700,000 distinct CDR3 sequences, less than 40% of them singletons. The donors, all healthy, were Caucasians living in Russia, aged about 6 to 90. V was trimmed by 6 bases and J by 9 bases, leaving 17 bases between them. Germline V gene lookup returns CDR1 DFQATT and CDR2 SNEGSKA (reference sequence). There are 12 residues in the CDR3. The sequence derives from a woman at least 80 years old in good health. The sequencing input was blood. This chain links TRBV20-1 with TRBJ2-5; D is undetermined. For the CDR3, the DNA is TGCAGTGCCCTCTCAGCCGTCGAGGCCCAGTACTTC. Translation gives CSALSAVEAQYF.